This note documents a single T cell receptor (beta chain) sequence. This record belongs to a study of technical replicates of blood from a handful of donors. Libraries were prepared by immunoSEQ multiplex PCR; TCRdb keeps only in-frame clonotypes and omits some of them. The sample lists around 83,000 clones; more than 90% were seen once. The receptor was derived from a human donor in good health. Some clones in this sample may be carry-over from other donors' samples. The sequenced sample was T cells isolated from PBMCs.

This CDR3 reads CASTSGSTYEQFF. CDR3 nucleotide sequence: TGTGCCAGTACTAGCGGGAGTACGTATGAGCAGTTCTTC. This sequence joins TRBV19 and TRBJ2-1, with 10 bases aligning to TRBD2. CDR1 is LNHDA, CDR2 SQIVND, per germline (reference sequence). After removal of 7 bases from V and 8 bases from J, the junction contained 5 bases not matched to a gene. The CDR3 covers 13 residues. The full variable domain, in which reference TRBV19 and TRBJ2-1 provide the parts outside the CDR3, is DGGITQSPKYLFRKEGQNVTLSCEQNLNHDAMYWYRQDPGQGLRLIYYSQIVNDFQKGDIAEGYSVSREKKESFPLTVTSAQKNPTAFYLCASTSGSTYEQFFGPGTRLTVL.